The rows below give T cell receptor beta chains drawn from one sample of a study of beta chain features in type 1 diabetes. Here immunoSEQ multiplex PCR was the method, and the copy in TCRdb shows in-frame clones only, minus some. Here the sample spans 220,000 or so clones, around 68% being singletons. Sequenced: naive CD4+ T cells from blood. Receptors originate from a man aged 30 to 45 in good health. Both conserved end residues are part of each CDR3. The D gene is left open where the match is weak. Expanded clones are given a class, and other clones once, few, many or no size at all.

clone_size d_call j_call v_call cdr3_nt cdr3_aa
- TRBD1 TRBJ2-1 TRBV29-1 TGCAGCGCACCGGGACAGAATTACAATGAGCAGTTCTTC CSAPGQNYNEQFF
- TRBD2 TRBJ2-5 TRBV29-1 TGCAGCGTTGAAGAGCGGGGGGATACCCAAGAGACCCAGTACTTC CSVEERGDTQETQYF
once - TRBJ2-2 TRBV4-1 TGCGCCAGCAGCCAAGAAGGAGCGAACACCGGGGAGCTGTTTTTT CASSQEGANTGELFF
- - TRBJ2-3 TRBV30 TGTGCCTGGAGTGTACACAGTCTGACACAGTATTTT CAWSVHSLTQYF
- - TRBJ1-6 TRBV29-1 TGCAGCGTTCCCCCCCCATGGCAGGGAAGTTCACCCCTCCACTTT CSVPPPWQGSSPLHF
- - TRBJ2-1 TRBV7-2 TGTGCCAGCAGCTTCACGAGGGACATAGGGCGGAATGAGCAGTTCTTC CASSFTRDIGRNEQFF
- - TRBJ2-1 TRBV7-9 TGTGCCAGCAGCCCAGGTTGGGACAATCGTTTCGAGCAGTTCTTC CASSPGWDNRFEQFF
- TRBD2 TRBJ2-3 TRBV30 TGTGCCTGGAGTGTACGGAGCGGGGGGGCGGATACGCAGTATTTT CAWSVRSGGADTQYF
- TRBD2 TRBJ2-7 TRBV10-3 TGTGCCATCAGCGAGGGACTAGCGGGCTACGAGCAGTACTTC CAISEGLAGYEQYF
- TRBD1 TRBJ2-2 TRBV7-8 TGTGCCAGCAGCTTATTGGGACAGGGAGCCGGGGAGCTGTTTTTT CASSLLGQGAGELFF
- - TRBJ2-5 TRBV30 TGTGCCTGGACTGTACTTGGACGAGAGACCCAGTACTTC CAWTVLGRETQYF
few - TRBJ1-1 TRBV9 TGTGCCAACAGGGCCGGGGATGCTTTCTTT CANRAGDAFF
few TRBD2 TRBJ2-2 TRBV2 TGTGCCAGCAGACGCAGCGGGGTGAACACCGGGGAGCTGTTTTTT CASRRSGVNTGELFF
few - TRBJ2-3 TRBV15 TGTGCCACCAGCAGAGATCAGCCAGAAGTAACAGATACGCAGTATTTT CATSRDQPEVTDTQYF
- - TRBJ2-1 TRBV1 TGCACCAGCAGCCCATCCGGACAGGGGCCATACAATGAGCAGTTCTTC CTSSPSGQGPYNEQFF
- TRBD2 TRBJ2-2 TRBV30 TGTGCCTGGACTAGCGGGAGTCGAGACACCGGGGAGCTGTTTTTT CAWTSGSRDTGELFF
once TRBD2 TRBJ2-7 TRBV5-4 TGTGCCAGCAGCTTGGGGGGGACTAGCGAGACCTACGAGCAGTACTTC CASSLGGTSETYEQYF
- - TRBJ2-3 TRBV6-1 TGTGCCAGCAGTGAACAAAACAGGCTGACTGATACGCAGTATTTT CASSEQNRLTDTQYF
- - TRBJ1-2 TRBV6-6 TGTGCCAGCAGTCCGACAGGAAACTATGGCTACACCTTC CASSPTGNYGYTF
- - TRBJ2-2 TRBV19 TGTGCCAGTAGTATAGACCGGCACACCGGGGAGCTGTTTTTT CASSIDRHTGELFF
- - TRBJ2-3 TRBV27 TGTGCCAGCAGACCGATGCAGGGGACAGATACGCAGTATTTT CASRPMQGTDTQYF
- TRBD1 TRBJ1-5 TRBV7-9 TGTGCCAGCAGTCCTCAGGGGGCGAGCAATCAGCCCCAGCATTTT CASSPQGASNQPQHF
- TRBD1 TRBJ2-7 TRBV29-1 TGCAGCGTTGATACAGGGGGTTACGAGCAGTACTTC CSVDTGGYEQYF
- - TRBJ1-6 TRBV2 TGTGCCAGCAGTGGCGGGTGGACTTCGGGTTCACCCCTCCACTTT CASSGGWTSGSPLHF
- - TRBJ2-5 TRBV19 TGTGCCAGTAGCGCACAGGGATGGGAGACCCAGTACTTC CASSAQGWETQYF
- - TRBJ2-5 TRBV18 TGTGCCAGCTCACCAGGAGAGACCCAGTACTTC CASSPGETQYF
- - TRBJ2-6 TRBV25-1 TGTGCCAGCAACTCTGGGGCCAACGTCCTGACTTTC CASNSGANVLTF
- TRBD1 TRBJ1-5 TRBV30 TGTGCCCACGGGACAGGGTTAAATCAGCCCCAGCATTTT CAHGTGLNQPQHF
once - TRBJ2-3 TRBV7-9 TGTGCCAGCAGCTTGTCACAGAGCAGAACAGATACGCAGTATTTT CASSLSQSRTDTQYF
- - TRBJ1-5 TRBV9 TGTGCCAGCAGCGTAGGGCCCGGGAAACCTGGGGGACAGCCCCAGCATTTT CASSVGPGKPGGQPQHF
- TRBD1 TRBJ1-4 TRBV14 TGTGCCAGCAGCGCAGGGCCGGGACAGCTTAATGAAAAACTGTTTTTT CASSAGPGQLNEKLFF
- - TRBJ1-1 TRBV16 TGTGCCAGCAGCCAATGGGACAATAAGCTGGGCACTGAAGCTTTCTTT CASSQWDNKLGTEAFF
once - TRBJ2-3 TRBV28 TGTGCCAGCAGTTTATCCGGCACCAAAGACACAGATACGCAGTATTTT CASSLSGTKDTDTQYF
- TRBD2 TRBJ2-1 TRBV9 TGTGCCAGCAGCGGACGACTAGCGGCCTACAATGAGCAGTTCTTC CASSGRLAAYNEQFF
- - TRBJ1-2 TRBV18 TGTGCCAGCTCACCACTCAGGGGCCATCCCAACTATGGCTACACCTTC CASSPLRGHPNYGYTF
- TRBD1 TRBJ1-5 TRBV5-1 TGCGCCAGCAGCTTTGAGACAGGGCCCAATCAGCCCCAGCATTTT CASSFETGPNQPQHF
few - TRBJ2-7 TRBV29-1 TGCAGCGTCCGAGACGGGGACTCCTACGAGCAGTACTTC CSVRDGDSYEQYF
- - TRBJ2-6 TRBV30 TGTGCCTGGAGTTTAACAGGGTCTGGGGCCAACGTCCTGACTTTC CAWSLTGSGANVLTF
- TRBD2 TRBJ2-1 TRBV27 TGTGCCAGCAGCTTTAGCGGGGGCAATGAGCAGTTCTTC CASSFSGGNEQFF
- - TRBJ2-1 TRBV19 TGTGCCAGTAGTAAAATACGGACAGTCTACAATGAGCAGTTCTTC CASSKIRTVYNEQFF
- TRBD1 TRBJ2-1 TRBV4-3 TGCGCCAGCAGCCAAGTCAAACAGGGGCAAGAGCAGTTCTTC CASSQVKQGQEQFF
once TRBD2 TRBJ2-5 TRBV9 TGTGCCAGCAGCGTAGAAGGGGGAGCGGGAGCTGAGACCCAGTACTTC CASSVEGGAGAETQYF
- TRBD2 TRBJ2-1 TRBV5-4 TGTGCCAGCAGTCCAATGGGACTAGCGGAAAATGAGCAGTTCTTC CASSPMGLAENEQFF